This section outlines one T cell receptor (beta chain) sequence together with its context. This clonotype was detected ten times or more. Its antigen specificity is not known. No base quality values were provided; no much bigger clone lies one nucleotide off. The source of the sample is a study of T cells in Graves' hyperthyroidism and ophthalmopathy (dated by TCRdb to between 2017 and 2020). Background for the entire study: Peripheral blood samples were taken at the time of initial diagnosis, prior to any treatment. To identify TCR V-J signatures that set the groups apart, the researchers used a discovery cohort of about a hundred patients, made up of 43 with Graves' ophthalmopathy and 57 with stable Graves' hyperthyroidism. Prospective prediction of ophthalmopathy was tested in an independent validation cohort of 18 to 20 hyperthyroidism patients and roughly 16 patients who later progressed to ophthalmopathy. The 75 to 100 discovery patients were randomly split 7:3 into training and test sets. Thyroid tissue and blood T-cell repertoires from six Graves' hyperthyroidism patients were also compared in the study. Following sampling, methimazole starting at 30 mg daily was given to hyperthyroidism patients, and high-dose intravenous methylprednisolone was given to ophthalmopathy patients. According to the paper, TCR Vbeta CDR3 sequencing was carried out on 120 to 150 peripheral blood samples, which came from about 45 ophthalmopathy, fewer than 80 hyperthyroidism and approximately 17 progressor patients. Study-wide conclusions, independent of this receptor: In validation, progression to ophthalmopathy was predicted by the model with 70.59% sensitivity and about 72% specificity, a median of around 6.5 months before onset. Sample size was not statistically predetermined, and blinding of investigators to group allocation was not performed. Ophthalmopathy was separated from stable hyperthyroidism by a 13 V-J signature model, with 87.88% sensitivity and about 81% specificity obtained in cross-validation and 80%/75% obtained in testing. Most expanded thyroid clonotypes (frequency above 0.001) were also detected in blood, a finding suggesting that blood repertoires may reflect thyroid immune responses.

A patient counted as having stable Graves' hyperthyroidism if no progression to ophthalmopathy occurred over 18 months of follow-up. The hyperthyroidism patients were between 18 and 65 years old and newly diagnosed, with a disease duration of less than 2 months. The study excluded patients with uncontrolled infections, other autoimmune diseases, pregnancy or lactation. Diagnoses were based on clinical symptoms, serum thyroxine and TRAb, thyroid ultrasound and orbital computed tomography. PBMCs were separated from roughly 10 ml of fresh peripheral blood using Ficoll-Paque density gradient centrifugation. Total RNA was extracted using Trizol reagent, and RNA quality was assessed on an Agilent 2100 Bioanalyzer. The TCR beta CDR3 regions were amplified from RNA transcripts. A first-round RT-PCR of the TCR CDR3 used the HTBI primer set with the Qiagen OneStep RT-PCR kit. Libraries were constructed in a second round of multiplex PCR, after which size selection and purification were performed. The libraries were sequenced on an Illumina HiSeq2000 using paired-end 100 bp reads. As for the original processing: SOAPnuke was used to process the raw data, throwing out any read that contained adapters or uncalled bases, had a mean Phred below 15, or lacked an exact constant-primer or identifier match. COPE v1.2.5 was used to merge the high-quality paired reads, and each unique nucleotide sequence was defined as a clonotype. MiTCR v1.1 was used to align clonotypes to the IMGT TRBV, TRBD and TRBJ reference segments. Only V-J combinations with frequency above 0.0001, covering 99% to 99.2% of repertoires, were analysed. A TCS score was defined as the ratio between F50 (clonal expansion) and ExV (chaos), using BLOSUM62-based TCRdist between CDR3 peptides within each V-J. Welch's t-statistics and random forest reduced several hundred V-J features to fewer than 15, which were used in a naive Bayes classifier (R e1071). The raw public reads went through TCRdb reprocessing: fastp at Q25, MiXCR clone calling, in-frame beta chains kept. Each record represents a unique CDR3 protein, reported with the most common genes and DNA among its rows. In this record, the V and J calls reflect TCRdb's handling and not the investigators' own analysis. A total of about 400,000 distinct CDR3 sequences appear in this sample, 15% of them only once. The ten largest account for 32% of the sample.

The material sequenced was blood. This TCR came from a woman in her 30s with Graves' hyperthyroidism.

The CDR3 protein is CASSLALAGWGPYEQYF. The base sequence is TGTGCCAGCAGCTTAGCGTTGGCAGGCTGGGGACCCTACGAGCAGTACTTC. The sequence links TRBV7-2 to TRBJ2-7; the D gene may be TRBD1 or TRBD2, since each aligns over 5 bases. Taken from cysteine to phenylalanine, the CDR3 has 17 residues. Only CDR3 DNA is held: 51 bases, read in frame from base 1. CDR1 and CDR2, looked up from the germline V gene, are SGHTA and FQGNSA. V drops 0 bases and J drops 2 bases, leaving 17 bases in between. Beyond the CDR3, the reference TRBV7-2 and TRBJ2-7 genes provide the residues; the full variable domain reads: GAGVSQSPSNKVTEKGKDVELRCDPISGHTALYWYRQSLGQGLEFLIYFQGNSAPDKSGLPSDRFSAERTGGSVSTLTIQRTQQEDSAVYLCASSLALAGWGPYEQYFGPGTRLTVT.